This T cell receptor beta chain is drawn from a study of T cell responses to AZD1222 COVID-19 vaccine. Notes on this clone: Its antigen is unidentified.

Germline loops: CDR1 MNHNS, CDR2 SASEGT. The ends were cut back, 1 base at V and 4 bases at J, with 17 bases in the middle. The CDR3 sequence is 17 residues long. Findings and caveats of the study: Without day 14 samples, only post-peak T cell repertoires were studied. When two AZD1222 doses had been given, Spike-specific TCR breadth and depth rose.

Produced via immunoSEQ multiplex PCR; TCRdb's table is partial and in-frame only. The sample includes approximately 150,000 clones, about 90% of them seen just once. The clonotype originates from an adult who received the AZD1222 COVID-19 vaccine. The V and J genes are TRBV6-1 and TRBJ2-1; D perhaps matches TRBD1 (7 bases). The material was peripheral blood, obtained 28 days after the second AZD1222 dose. CDR3 nucleotide sequence: TGTGCCAGCAGTGAAGTCGCGGGGACAGACCTATACAATGAGCAGTTCTTC. Amino acids: CASSEVAGTDLYNEQFF.